The subject of this entry is one T cell receptor beta chain. The data stem from a study of blood T cell repertoires in COVID-19. For the study at large: There were acute and convalescent COVID-19 samples, and they came from the United States, Italy and Spain. T cells, B-cell-depleted T cells, or PBMCs provided the cDNA or gDNA that served as material.

Profiling relied on immunoSEQ multiplex PCR, and the TCRdb table lists in-frame clones only, not all of them. The sample has about 240,000 clones, approximately 86% seen once. Grouping used clinical history reported by participants in a survey and questionnaire. Per the germline V gene, CDR1 is SGHVS and CDR2 is FQNEAQ. The CDR3 has 17 residues. The V end was cut by 0 bases, the J end by 0 bases, with 12 bases between. The sequenced sample was PBMCs or T cells enriched from blood (not recorded which). This chain joins TRBV7-8 and TRBJ1-3; no reliable D call. This clonotype originated in a woman aged 40 to 49 with acute COVID-19. DNA for the CDR3: TGTGCCAGCAGCTTAGCTGGAGGCCTCCGCTCTGGAAACACCATATATTTT. Amino acids: CASSLAGGLRSGNTIYF.